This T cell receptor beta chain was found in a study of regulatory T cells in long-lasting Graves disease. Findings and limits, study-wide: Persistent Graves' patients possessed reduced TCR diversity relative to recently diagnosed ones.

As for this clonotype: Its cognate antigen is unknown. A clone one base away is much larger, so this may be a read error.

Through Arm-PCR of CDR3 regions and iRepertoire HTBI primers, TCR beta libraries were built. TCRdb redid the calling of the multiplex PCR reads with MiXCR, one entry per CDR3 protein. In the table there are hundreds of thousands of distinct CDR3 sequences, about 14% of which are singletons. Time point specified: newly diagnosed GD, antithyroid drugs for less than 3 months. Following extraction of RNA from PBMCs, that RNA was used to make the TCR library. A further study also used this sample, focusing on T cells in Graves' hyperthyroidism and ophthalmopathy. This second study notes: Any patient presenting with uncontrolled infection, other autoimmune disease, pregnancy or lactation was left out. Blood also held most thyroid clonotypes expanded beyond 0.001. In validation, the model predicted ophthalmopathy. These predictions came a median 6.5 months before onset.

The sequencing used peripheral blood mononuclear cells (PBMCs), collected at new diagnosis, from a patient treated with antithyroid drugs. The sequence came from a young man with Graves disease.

The CDR3 reads CASSLLTGEQYF. CDR3 coding DNA: TGTGCCAGCAGTCTCCTTACGGGCGAGCAGTACTTC. This chain uses TRBV27 with TRBJ2-7; D unresolved. The length of the CDR3 is 12 residues. Germline CDR1 and CDR2: MNHEY and SMNVEV (reference sequence). V lost 5 bases and J 6 bases, leaving 11 bases between the germline ends.